The present T cell receptor beta chain was sequenced within a study of T-cell memory formation after mild COVID-19. Study details: The TCR clusters were mostly specific to one donor. General study results and limits: Clones from the second wave (peaking day 37) had unconfirmed SARS-CoV-2 specificity. Some clones that responded were present in memory (sampled pre-infection), which suggests cross-reactive memory joined.

This clonotype has a handful of counts. Its matching antigen is unknown. TCRdb itself ran the 5' RACE reads through MiXCR, one entry per CDR3 protein. Of about 180,000 distinct CDR3 sequences listed, less than 20% are singletons. V was clipped by 3 bases and J by 5 bases; unmatched bases: 7. This CDR3 is built from 16 residues. The germline V gene encodes CDR1 KGHDR and CDR2 SFDVKD. The material sequenced was PBMCs or a T cell subset sorted from them (not recorded which). The chain links TRBV24-1 to TRBJ2-3; 10 nucleotides match TRBD1. The source is a man aged 18-30 years who had mild COVID-19 (a few samples of this study predate the infection). Cell type and time point are not known. CDR3 protein: CATSDPGQGDLDTQYF. The CDR3 bases are TGTGCCACCAGTGATCCCGGACAGGGGGATCTAGATACGCAGTATTTT.